These 21 T cell receptor beta chains were all obtained from the same sample, sequenced in a study of blood T cells in healthy people across ages. Primers used in a second PCR of roughly 6 to 11 cycles were a sample-barcoded 5' primer and a J-beta primer mix. TCRdb fed the 5' RACE reads into MiXCR, producing one record per CDR3 protein. Of under 800,000 distinct CDR3 sequences listed, approximately 43% are singletons. The sequencing sample was made of blood. These receptors were taken from a woman aged 55-70 years in good health.

V is TRBV10-3 and J is TRBJ2-5, with 7 bases that match TRBD1. V lost 10 bases, J lost 3 bases, and 11 bases stayed unmatched. Germline CDR1 is ENHRY and CDR2 is SYGVKD. The CDR3 consists of 14 residues. The CDR3 DNA reads as TGTGCCACCCAGGGCAGCCAGGGGGAAGAGACCCAGTACTTC. This translates into CATQGSQGEETQYF.

This clonotype has a handful of counts. V usage is TRBV7-2 and J usage is TRBJ1-5; D remains unclear. The CDR3 length is 14 residues. Between the trimmed V and J ends, which lost 2 bases and 0 bases, there was a span of 5 bases. The V gene's germline CDR1 is SGHTA and CDR2 FQGNSA. Written as DNA, the CDR3 is TGTGCCAGCAGCTTATACGGTAGCAATCAGCCCCAGCATTTT. Amino acids: CASSLYGSNQPQHF.

The chain uses TRBV2 and TRBJ2-1; possibly TRBD2 for D (7 bases). CDR3 length: 16 residues. Trimming took off 2 bases at V and 2 bases at J, with 13 bases between the two ends. CDR1 and CDR2 from the germline V gene are SNHLY and FYNNEI. CDR3 nucleotides: TGTGCCAGCAGTGAAAGTGGGGGGGCACCCTACAATGAGCAGTTCTTC. This sequence encodes CASSESGGAPYNEQFF.

CDR3 sequence: CASSLESRYNEQFF. CDR3 DNA sequence: TGTGCCAGCAGCTTAGAGTCCCGGTACAATGAGCAGTTCTTC. The genes are TRBV7-8 and TRBJ2-1; D gene unclear. Germline assignment: CDR1 SGHVS and CDR2 FQNEAQ. CDR3 size: 14 residues. The V end was cut by 1 base, the J end by 4 bases, with 8 bases between.

The V call is TRBV7-8, the J call TRBJ1-1; D perhaps matches TRBD1 (5 bases). Looked up from germline, CDR1 is SGHVS and CDR2 is FQNEAQ. The CDR3 length is 14 residues. Trimming left V 2 bases short and J 6 bases short, with 13 bases between. DNA of the CDR3: TGTGCCAGCAGCTTAAGTAGGACACCGGCTGAAGCTTTCTTT. Protein product: CASSLSRTPAEAFF.

For this clonotype: A read error may produce the germline difference seen at one junction end. This rearrangement joins TRBV7-3 to TRBJ2-7; D may be TRBD1 (6 bases). Germline values: CDR1 SGHTA, CDR2 FQGTGA. The CDR3 length is 14 residues. CDR3 residues: CAGSSPGHSYEQYF. CDR3 in DNA: TGTGCCGGCAGCTCTCCGGGACACTCCTACGAGCAGTACTTC.

The rearrangement links TRBV6-1 to TRBJ2-5; the D gene is possibly TRBD1 (5 bases). There are 14 residues in the CDR3. Germline assignment: CDR1 MNHNS and CDR2 SASEGT. V lost 2 bases to trimming and J lost 5 bases, with 12 bases between them. The CDR3 sequence: CASSEKGQWETQYF. The CDR3 DNA is TGTGCCAGCAGTGAAAAGGGGCAATGGGAGACCCAGTACTTC.

The chain couples TRBV6-1 to TRBJ2-7; tentative D call: TRBD2 (5 bases). This CDR3 has 14 residues. The germline V gene encodes CDR1 MNHNS and CDR2 SASEGT. Trimming cost V 3 bases and J 5 bases, with 14 bases left between them. The CDR3 reads CASSERVLVHEQYF. Written as DNA, the CDR3 is TGTGCCAGCAGTGAGCGGGTACTAGTGCACGAGCAGTACTTC.

Points on this clonotype: A much larger clone is a single base away; this may be a read error. The chain is built from TRBV2 and TRBJ2-7; possibly TRBD2 for D (6 bases). The CDR3 is 14 residues long. Trimming removed 7 bases from V and 1 base from J, with 14 bases in between. Germline lookup yields CDR1 SNHLY and CDR2 FYNNEI. The CDR3 region has the DNA TGTGCCAGCATAGCGGATCTAAGGTCCTACGAGCAGTACTTC. Its protein is CASIADLRSYEQYF.

The genes are TRBV20-1 and TRBJ1-2, with D perhaps TRBD1 (5 bases). CDR3 length equals 15 residues. V was cut by 8 bases and J by 3 bases, with 22 bases left in between. Looked up from germline, CDR1 is DFQATT and CDR2 is SNEGSKA (reference sequence). CDR3: CSLFPEGPGHYGYTF. CDR3 DNA: TGCAGTTTGTTCCCGGAGGGGCCGGGGCACTATGGCTACACCTTC.

This sequence joins TRBV20-1 and TRBJ2-7; 10 bases match TRBD2. V lost 2 bases to trimming and J lost 5 bases; unmatched junction nucleotides: 12. This CDR3 has 16 residues. CDR1 and CDR2 from the germline V gene are DFQATT and SNEGSKA (reference sequence). CDR3 in amino acids: CSARIFPGLAFDEQYF. Written as DNA, the CDR3 is TGCAGTGCTAGAATTTTTCCGGGACTAGCGTTCGACGAGCAGTACTTC.

The chain has TRBV20-1 and TRBJ2-7; 12 bases line up with TRBD1. The J call may be wrong; the DNA end is better matched by TRBJ2-5. The CDR3 is 14 amino acids. Germline CDR1 reads DFQATT; CDR2 reads SNEGSKA (reference sequence). The CDR3 DNA is TGCAGTGCTAGGGGGACAGGGGGCACGGAGACCCAGTACTTC. Translating it yields CSARGTGGTETQYF.

This clonotype has more than one count but fewer than ten. The gene calls are TRBV20-1 and TRBJ1-1, with 7 bases that match TRBD1. CDR1 and CDR2 from the germline V gene are DFQATT and SNEGSKA (reference sequence). The junction had 9 bases not matched to a gene; V was cut back by 8 bases and J by 0 bases. This CDR3 is 14 amino acids long. CDR3 DNA: TGCAGTTCTTCAGGGGGAGGAATGAACACTGAAGCTTTCTTT. This encodes CSSSGGGMNTEAFF.

The chain employs TRBV11-1 and TRBJ2-2; D gene uncertain. Germline lookup yields CDR1 SGHAT and CDR2 FQDESV (reference sequence). Trimming cost V 5 bases and J 4 bases, with 11 bases left between them. This CDR3 contains 14 residues. This CDR3 reads CASSLHRVTGELFF. In DNA, the CDR3 is TGTGCCAGCAGCCTCCACCGAGTCACCGGGGAGCTGTTTTTT.

This clonotype was observed a few times. V is TRBV9 and J is TRBJ1-6; weak D call: TRBD1 (5 bases). V dropped 0 bases and J dropped 0 bases, with 10 bases sitting between them. The CDR3 has 17 residues. From germline, CDR1 is SGDLS and CDR2 YYNGEE. The DNA for the CDR3 is TGTGCCAGCAGCGTAGGGGGGGGAAGCTCCTATAATTCACCCCTCCACTTT. Its protein is CASSVGGGSSYNSPLHF.

A remark on this clonotype: This could be a read error, since a much larger clone is one nucleotide away. The CDR3 does not close with the conserved phenylalanine or tryptophan, likely indicating a read error. V and J are TRBV10-3 and TRBJ2-5, with 9 bases identical to TRBD1. Per the germline V gene, CDR1 is ENHRY and CDR2 is SYGVKD. The CDR3 is 13 amino acids. V shed 7 bases and J 3 bases; nucleotides not matched to a gene: 3. CDR3 loop: CAINRQGEETQYL. The CDR3 bases are TGTGCCATCAACCGACAGGGGGAAGAGACCCAGTACTTA.

A few counts support this clonotype. V usage is TRBV28 and J usage is TRBJ2-7; 7 bases are a match to TRBD1. V shed 4 bases, J shed 3 bases, and the junction held 6 bases outside the gene matches. The CDR3 is 14 residues long. Germline V gene sequence: CDR1 MDHEN, CDR2 SYDVKM. The CDR3 is CASSSSGTVYEQYF. The CDR3 bases are TGTGCCAGCAGTTCTTCCGGGACAGTCTACGAGCAGTACTTC.

V is TRBV4-3 and J is TRBJ2-2; D unclear. V was cut by 2 bases and J by 4 bases, with 5 bases left in between. CDR1 is LGHNA and CDR2 is YSLEER in the germline V gene. The CDR3 extends over 13 amino acids. For the CDR3, the DNA is TGCGCCAGCAGCCAACGATTCACCGGGGAGCTGTTTTTT. Translated, it gives CASSQRFTGELFF.

Notes on this clonotype: Likely a read error: the CDR3 ends without its conserved phenylalanine or tryptophan. V and J are TRBV6-1 and TRBJ2-7, with D perhaps matching TRBD1 (5 bases). The CDR3 has 12 amino acids. Germline loops: CDR1 MNHNS, CDR2 SASEGT. V was shortened by 11 bases and J by 4 bases, with 15 bases between the two germline ends. The CDR3 here is CAGQTEPYEQYL. As DNA, the CDR3 is TGTGCCGGCCAGACAGAACCTTACGAGCAGTACCTC.

The table lists this clonotype with a few counts. The V gene is TRBV29-1, the J gene TRBJ2-1, with TRBD2 matching over 13 bases. This CDR3 contains 16 residues. J was trimmed by 7 bases and V by 8 bases; bases with no gene match: 14. Looked up from germline, CDR1 is SQVTM and CDR2 is ANQGSEA. CDR3 DNA: TGCAGCACTGCGGGGGCCGGGACTAGCGGGGCAAATGAGCAGTTCTTC. Amino acids: CSTAGAGTSGANEQFF.

The genes are TRBV10-3 and TRBJ2-5; D may match TRBD1 or TRBD2 (5 bases each). V lost 1 base to trimming and J lost 2 bases, with 14 bases between them. The CDR3 covers 16 residues. Germline CDR1 reads ENHRY; CDR2 reads SYGVKD. As DNA, the CDR3 is TGTGCCATCAGTGAGTTCACCCGGGGCGGTCAAGAGACCCAGTACTTC. Amino acids: CAISEFTRGGQETQYF.